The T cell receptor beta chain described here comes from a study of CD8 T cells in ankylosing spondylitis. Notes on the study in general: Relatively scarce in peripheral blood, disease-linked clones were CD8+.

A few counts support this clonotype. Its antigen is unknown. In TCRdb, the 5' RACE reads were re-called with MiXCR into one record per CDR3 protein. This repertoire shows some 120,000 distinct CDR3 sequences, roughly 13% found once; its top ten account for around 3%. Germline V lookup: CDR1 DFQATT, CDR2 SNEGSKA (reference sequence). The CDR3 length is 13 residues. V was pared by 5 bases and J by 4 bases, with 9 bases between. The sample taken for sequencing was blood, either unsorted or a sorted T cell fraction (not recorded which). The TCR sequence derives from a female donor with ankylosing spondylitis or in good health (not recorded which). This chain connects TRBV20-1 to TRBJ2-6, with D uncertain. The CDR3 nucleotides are TGCAGTGCTGGCTTAGCAGGGGCCAACGTCCTGACTTTC. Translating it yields CSAGLAGANVLTF.